A single sample gave rise to the 21 T cell receptor beta chains below, sequenced in a study of blood T cell repertoires in COVID-19. Using immunoSEQ multiplex PCR, the repertoire was profiled, and TCRdb retains in-frame clones only, with some absent. The sample records 180,000 or so clones, around 84% being singletons. The source material was PBMCs or T cells enriched from blood (not recorded which). All receptors come from a man aged 50 to 60 who had recovered from COVID-19.

The rearrangement uses TRBV19 and TRBJ2-5, with 10 nucleotides matching TRBD2. J was trimmed by 4 bases and V by 1 base; bases with no gene match: 9. Germline CDR1 and CDR2: LNHDA and SQIVND (reference sequence). The length of the CDR3 is 17 residues. CDR3 residues: CASSIGGRTSGRETQYF. Written as DNA, the CDR3 is TGTGCCAGTAGTATAGGGGGCAGGACTAGCGGTCGAGAGACCCAGTACTTC.

The chain joins TRBV9 to TRBJ2-2; 11 bases map to TRBD2. CDR3 length equals 16 residues. Looked up from germline, CDR1 is SGDLS and CDR2 is YYNGEE. With 0 bases clipped from V and 10 bases from J, the junction kept 8 bases outside the gene matches. The CDR3 is CASSVGSGGALEELFF. The CDR3 DNA sequence: TGTGCCAGCAGCGTAGGTAGCGGGGGGGCCTTAGAGGAGCTGTTTTTT.

The gene calls are TRBV5-1 and TRBJ2-1; D is unresolved. Germline lookup yields CDR1 SGHRS and CDR2 YFSETQ. The CDR3 length is 12 residues. V shed 0 bases and J shed 13 bases, with 11 bases lying between them. In DNA form, the CDR3 reads TGCGCCAGCAGCTTGGCTTCCGGGTTTCAGTTCTTC. Amino acids: CASSLASGFQFF.

This clone was seen at least ten times. V is TRBV5-1 and J is TRBJ1-1; D not certain. The germline gives CDR1 SGHRS, CDR2 YFSETQ. V lost 6 bases to trimming and J lost 3 bases, with 18 bases between them. This CDR3 has 15 residues. The CDR3 bases are TGCGCCAGCACCCAAGGCGGGGTCCGTGACACTGAAGCTTTCTTT. This encodes CASTQGGVRDTEAFF. Complete variable domain (other parts from reference TRBV5-1 and TRBJ1-1): KAGVTQTPRYLIKTRGQQVTLSCSPISGHRSVSWYQQTPGQGLQFLFEYFSETQRNKGNFPGRFSGRQFSNSRSEMNVSTLELGDSALYLCASTQGGVRDTEAFFGQGTRLTVV.

This clone was seen more than once but under ten times. The chain employs TRBV5-1 and TRBJ2-7; 9 bases match TRBD1. This CDR3 spans 13 amino acids. V lost 2 bases, J lost 5 bases, and 2 bases stayed unmatched. CDR1 is SGHRS and CDR2 is YFSETQ in the germline V gene. This CDR3 reads CASSFDRGDEQYF. The CDR3 DNA sequence: TGCGCCAGCAGCTTTGACAGGGGGGACGAGCAGTACTTC.

The chain is built from TRBV6-5 and TRBJ1-1; no firm D call. The germline CDR1 and CDR2 sequences are MNHEY and SVGAGI. This CDR3 spans 15 amino acids. V was cut by 6 bases and J by 0 bases, with 14 bases left in between. The CDR3 spells CASRITPGMNTEAFF. CDR3 DNA sequence: TGTGCCAGCAGAATTACACCGGGAATGAACACTGAAGCTTTCTTT.

The chain carries TRBV5-1 and TRBJ1-2, with a possible D match to TRBD1 (6 bases). The V gene lost 0 bases and the J gene lost 4 bases, with 13 bases spanning the gap. The CDR3 is made up of 15 amino acids. Germline-derived CDR1 and CDR2 are SGHRS and YFSETQ. The CDR3 bases are TGCGCCAGCAGCTTGGAAACAGGGCGTTCCTATGGCTACACCTTC. Translated: CASSLETGRSYGYTF.

The rearrangement links TRBV10-3 to TRBJ2-7, with unresolved D. The CDR3 has 15 residues. With 0 bases removed from V and 0 bases from J, the gap between germline ends came to 9 bases. Germline V gives CDR1 ENHRY, CDR2 SYGVKD. The DNA for the CDR3 is TGTGCCATCAGTGAGTCAACGGTAAGCTCCTACGAGCAGTACTTC. Translation gives CAISESTVSSYEQYF.

The chain is built from TRBV11-2 and TRBJ2-7; D possibly corresponds to TRBD1 (6 bases). Trimming shortened V by 4 bases and J by 2 bases, and 15 bases separated the two germline ends. Germline V gives CDR1 SGHAT, CDR2 FQNNGV. The CDR3 has 15 amino acids. The CDR3 nucleotides read TGTGCCAGCAGCTACGACCCCGGGACAACCTACGAGCAGTACTTC. Translation gives CASSYDPGTTYEQYF.

CDR3 amino acids: CASSPMGQGQETQYF. The CDR3 coding sequence is TGTGCCAGCAGTCCGATGGGACAGGGGCAAGAGACCCAGTACTTC. The J gene is TRBJ2-5, the V gene TRBV28; 10 positions agree with TRBD1. Germline CDR1 is MDHEN and CDR2 is SYDVKM. Losses at the gene ends were 5 bases for V and 2 bases for J; bases not matched to a gene: 5. The CDR3 has 15 amino acids.

The gene calls are TRBV7-9 and TRBJ1-5; TRBD1 matches 8 bases. The junction had 7 bases not matched to a gene; V was cut back by 4 bases and J by 5 bases. Germline V gene lookup returns CDR1 SEHNR and CDR2 FQNEAQ (reference sequence). The CDR3 has 15 residues. The CDR3 coding sequence is TGTGCCAGCAGCTCCGGGACAGGTAGGGATCAGCCCCAGCATTTT. This gives the protein CASSSGTGRDQPQHF.

The V and J genes are TRBV5-4 and TRBJ2-1; TRBD2 matches at 11 bases. Looked up from germline, CDR1 is SGHNT and CDR2 is YYREEE (reference sequence). The V and J ends lost 4 bases and 3 bases, in that order; junction bases with no gene match: 6. This CDR3 has 16 residues. CDR3 residues: CASSPVAGGSYNEQFF. The CDR3 nucleotides are TGTGCCAGCAGCCCAGTAGCGGGGGGGAGCTACAATGAGCAGTTCTTC.

The chain has TRBV29-1 and TRBJ1-2, with 8 bases lining up with TRBD1. The CDR3 has 12 residues. Germline V gene data show CDR1 as SQVTM and CDR2 as ANQGSEA. V was clipped by 4 bases and J by 7 bases; unmatched bases: 5. Here the CDR3 DNA reads TGCAGCGTTGCGACAGGGGTGCGTGGCTACACCTTC. Translated, it gives CSVATGVRGYTF. Full variable domain (outside the CDR3, taken from reference TRBV29-1 and TRBJ1-2): SAVISQKPSRDICQRGTSLTIQCQVDSQVTMMFWYRQQPGQSLTLIATANQGSEATYESGFVIDKFPISRPNLTFSTLTVSNMSPEDSSIYLCSVATGVRGYTFGSGTRLTVV.

J is TRBJ2-1 and V is TRBV18, with a possible D match to TRBD1 (6 bases). This CDR3 region has 17 residues. Germline CDR1 reads KGHSH; CDR2 reads LQKENI. With 6 bases removed from V and 5 bases from J, the gap between germline ends came to 23 bases. CDR3 nucleotide sequence: TGTGCCAGCTCCCCCCGAGGGGGACGGGGAGTCGACAATGAGCAGTTCTTC. It codes for CASSPRGGRGVDNEQFF.

The chain recombines TRBV7-3 with TRBJ2-5; 9 positions agree with TRBD1. The J segment lost 2 bases and the V segment lost 4 bases, leaving 5 bases of the junction unmatched. This CDR3 spans 15 amino acids. Looked up from germline, CDR1 is SGHTA and CDR2 is FQGTGA. The CDR3 here is CASSSGQGSQETQYF. The CDR3 bases are TGTGCCAGCAGCTCAGGACAGGGGTCTCAAGAGACCCAGTACTTC.

Here the CDR3 reads CSVVVGRTNTGELFF. In nucleotides, the CDR3 is TGCAGCGTTGTGGTGGGGAGGACGAACACCGGGGAGCTGTTTTTT. The chain recombines TRBV29-1 with TRBJ2-2; a weak D match, TRBD2 (6 bases). With 4 bases removed from V and 0 bases from J, the gap between germline ends came to 12 bases. Germline CDR1 SQVTM, CDR2 ANQGSEA. This CDR3 contains 15 residues.

The chain recombines TRBV7-9 with TRBJ2-1; D may be TRBD2 (6 bases). Germline-derived CDR1 and CDR2 are SEHNR and FQNEAQ (reference sequence). Trimming removed 4 bases at V and 0 bases at J, with 19 bases between. This CDR3 region has 18 residues. This CDR3 is CASSSFVGSGYSYNEQFF. The CDR3 DNA sequence: TGTGCCAGCAGCTCGTTTGTGGGTAGCGGTTACTCCTACAATGAGCAGTTCTTC.

This rearrangement joins TRBV7-9 to TRBJ1-2, with 8 nucleotides matching TRBD1. Germline V gene sequence: CDR1 SEHNR, CDR2 FQNEAQ (reference sequence). Unmatched junction bases numbered 5, after V lost 3 bases and J lost 2 bases. CDR3 length: 15 residues. The CDR3 reads CASSFAGGENYGYTF. The CDR3 DNA reads as TGTGCCAGCAGCTTTGCAGGGGGCGAAAACTATGGCTACACCTTC.

The rearrangement uses TRBV10-2 and TRBJ1-1; possible D gene TRBD1, 5 bases. The germline CDR1 and CDR2 sequences are WSHSY and SAAADI. There are 16 residues in the CDR3. The ends were cut back, 1 base at V and 4 bases at J, with 16 bases in the middle. The CDR3 here is CASSEFRFRDRTEAFF. The DNA for the CDR3 is TGCGCCAGCAGTGAGTTCCGGTTCAGGGATCGCACTGAAGCTTTCTTT.

The CDR3: CASSTDRGTYNEQFF. The CDR3 bases are TGTGCCAGCAGTACGGACAGGGGAACCTACAATGAGCAGTTCTTC. This chain links TRBV6-5 with TRBJ2-1, with 9 bases that match TRBD1. V lost 5 bases, J lost 2 bases, and 4 bases stayed unmatched. Germline CDR1 MNHEY, CDR2 SVGAGI. The CDR3 is made up of 15 amino acids.

The gene calls are TRBV11-1 and TRBJ2-5, with TRBD2 identical over 7 bases. There are 13 residues in the CDR3. Germline assignment: CDR1 SGHAT and CDR2 FQDESV (reference sequence). The V segment lost 3 bases and the J segment 5 bases; nucleotides outside the gene matches: 3. CDR3 DNA: TGTGCCAGCAGCTTGGGGAGGGACGAGACCCAGTACTTC. It codes for CASSLGRDETQYF.